A single sample gave rise to the 32 T cell receptor beta chains below, sequenced in a study of blood T cell repertoires in COVID-19. Measured with immunoSEQ multiplex PCR; TCRdb has only the in-frame clones, and not every one. This sample carries 200,000 to 300,000 clones, 75% to 90% of them seen once, and the ten largest clones take under 2%. The sequenced sample consisted of peripheral blood. These receptors were obtained from a man between 25 and 39 years old with active or convalescent COVID-19.

The chain recombines TRBV12-5 with TRBJ2-1; D is uncertain. Trimming took off 1 base at V and 3 bases at J, with 10 bases between the two ends. This CDR3 is built from 15 residues. Germline V gene data show CDR1 as LGHNT and CDR2 as FRNRAP. DNA for the CDR3: TGTGCTAGTGGTTTGGGGCCAGATATCTACAATGAGCAGTTCTTC. Amino acids: CASGLGPDIYNEQFF.

The chain couples TRBV10-1 to TRBJ2-7; D possibly corresponds to TRBD1 (5 bases). The CDR3 covers 13 residues. Germline-derived CDR1 and CDR2 are WNHNN and SYGVQD (reference sequence). V gave up 5 bases and J gave up 7 bases, with 15 bases separating them. CDR3 coding DNA: TGCGCCAGCAGTCGACCCAGGGTCCGGGAGCAGTACTTC. Translated: CASSRPRVREQYF.

V usage is TRBV4-2 and J usage is TRBJ1-6; D perhaps matches TRBD1 (6 bases). V was clipped by 4 bases and J by 6 bases, with 10 bases between them. The CDR3 is made up of 14 amino acids. Germline CDR1 and CDR2: LGHNA and YNFKEQ. The DNA for the CDR3 is TGTGCCAGCAGCCCAGGGGAAGGTAATTCACCCCTCCACTTT. Its translation is CASSPGEGNSPLHF.

This chain connects TRBV6-6 to TRBJ1-3; D remains ambiguous. This CDR3 has 15 residues. The V gene's germline CDR1 is MNHNY and CDR2 SVGAGI (reference sequence). Trimming left V 2 bases short and J 2 bases short, with 10 bases between. CDR3 sequence (DNA): TGTGCCAGCAGTTACCCGGGGATACCTGGAAACACCATATATTTT. Protein product: CASSYPGIPGNTIYF.

The chain has TRBV7-2 and TRBJ2-1; 8 nucleotides agree with TRBD2. Looked up from germline, CDR1 is SGHTA and CDR2 is FQGNSA. CDR3 length: 16 residues. V shed 2 bases, J shed 8 bases, and the junction held 11 bases outside the gene matches. In nucleotides, the CDR3 is TGTGCCAGCAGCTTACGGGCGCGGGGGGCTCTGGATGAGCAGTTCTTC. Translation gives CASSLRARGALDEQFF.

The chain joins TRBV11-3 to TRBJ1-1; TRBD1 agrees at 8 bases. Per the germline V gene, CDR1 is SGHNT and CDR2 is YENEEA. This CDR3 region has 15 residues. The junction had 5 bases not matched to a gene; V was cut back by 0 bases and J by 5 bases. CDR3 sequence: CASSLDGTGGTEAFF. The CDR3 bases are TGTGCCAGCAGCTTAGACGGAACAGGGGGGACTGAAGCTTTCTTT.

This chain connects TRBV3-1 (or the pseudogene TRBV3-2) to TRBJ2-5, with a possible D match to TRBD1 (6 bases). Looked up from germline, CDR1 is LGHDT and CDR2 is YNNKEL (reference sequence). The CDR3 has 13 amino acids. CDR3 sequence reads: CGTQQGLEETQYF. Written as DNA, the CDR3 is TGTGGAACGCAGCAGGGGCTCGAAGAGACCCAGTACTTC.

This chain links TRBV5-1 with TRBJ2-2; possibly TRBD1 for D (6 bases). V was cut by 4 bases and J by 3 bases, with 16 bases left in between. The CDR3 spans 16 residues. Germline V gene lookup returns CDR1 SGHRS and CDR2 YFSETQ. CDR3 bases: TGCGCCAGCAGCGGGGGCTCGGGACACTACACCGGGGAGCTGTTTTTT. Protein product: CASSGGSGHYTGELFF.

The CDR3 region has the DNA TGTGCCAGCAGCTTAACGGTGCAGGGGGCAATTGAAGCTTTCTTT. This sequence encodes CASSLTVQGAIEAFF. This chain joins TRBV7-9 and TRBJ1-1; 8 bases are shared with TRBD1. Germline V lookup: CDR1 SEHNR, CDR2 FQNEAQ (reference sequence). This CDR3 spans 15 amino acids. The J segment lost 7 bases and the V segment lost 2 bases, leaving 9 bases of the junction unmatched.

J is TRBJ1-2 and V is TRBV6-2 or TRBV6-3; D is undetermined. This CDR3 spans 12 amino acids. Trimming left V 5 bases short and J 6 bases short, with 10 bases between. The V gene's germline CDR1 is MNHEY and CDR2 SVGEGT. Written as DNA, the CDR3 is TGTGCCAGCAGTGAGTATGGAGATGGCTACACCTTC. Amino acid sequence: CASSEYGDGYTF.

The gene calls are TRBV2 and TRBJ2-1; 9 bases map to TRBD1. V gave up 4 bases and J gave up 7 bases; unmatched junction bases: 5. CDR1 is SNHLY and CDR2 is FYNNEI in the germline V gene. This CDR3 is 14 amino acids long. The CDR3, as DNA: TGTGCCAGCAGTGGACAGGGGGATCGTAATGAGCAGTTCTTC. This translates into CASSGQGDRNEQFF.

The chain employs TRBV5-1 and TRBJ2-1, with 7 nucleotides matching TRBD2. This CDR3 region has 13 residues. J lost 3 bases, V lost 6 bases, and 3 bases had no gene match. Germline CDR1 and CDR2: SGHRS and YFSETQ. The CDR3 DNA sequence: TGCGCCAGCACCGGGGGGAACTACAATGAGCAGTTCTTC. Translation gives CASTGGNYNEQFF.

CDR3 sequence reads: CASRARLAPYEQYF. The CDR3 nucleotides are TGTGCCAGCAGGGCGAGGCTAGCGCCCTACGAGCAGTACTTC. V is TRBV25-1 and J is TRBJ2-7; weak D call: TRBD2 (6 bases). The CDR3 is made up of 14 amino acids. The germline CDR1 and CDR2 sequences are MGHDK and SYGVNS. Trimming stripped 6 bases from V and 2 bases from J, with 14 bases between.

This sequence joins TRBV6-1 and TRBJ2-7, with 9 bases that match TRBD2. Per the germline V gene, CDR1 is MNHNS and CDR2 is SASEGT. There are 16 residues in the CDR3. V lost 3 bases to trimming and J lost 3 bases; unmatched junction nucleotides: 9. CDR3 DNA: TGTGCCAGCAGTGATCTATCCGGAGCGGGAGGCTACGAGCAGTACTTC. It yields the protein CASSDLSGAGGYEQYF.

The chain carries TRBV19 and TRBJ1-1; D gene ambiguous. The CDR3 has 14 amino acids. Trimming pared 3 bases from V and 4 bases from J, leaving 12 bases between. Germline V gene sequence: CDR1 LNHDA, CDR2 SQIVND (reference sequence). The CDR3 protein is CASSIQVSATEAFF. The CDR3 bases are TGTGCCAGTAGTATTCAGGTGTCGGCCACTGAAGCTTTCTTT.

The chain carries TRBV7-6 and TRBJ1-1; 10 nucleotides match TRBD1. Looked up from germline, CDR1 is SGHVS and CDR2 is FNYEAQ. The CDR3 sequence is 16 residues long. V shed 4 bases and J 1 base; nucleotides not matched to a gene: 6. The CDR3 DNA reads as TGTGCCAGCAGCTCCCGACAGGGGGCTAAGAACACTGAAGCTTTCTTT. Protein: CASSSRQGAKNTEAFF.

The V call is TRBV29-1, the J call TRBJ2-7; a weak D match, TRBD1 (6 bases). Germline V lookup: CDR1 SQVTM, CDR2 ANQGSEA. This CDR3 region has 13 residues. Trimming pared 2 bases from V and 5 bases from J, leaving 13 bases between. CDR3 nucleotides: TGCAGCGTTGAATACCAGGGGTCCAACGAGCAGTACTTC. It yields the protein CSVEYQGSNEQYF.

The chain carries TRBV2 and TRBJ1-1; D gene uncertain. Germline-derived CDR1 and CDR2 are SNHLY and FYNNEI. V lost 7 bases and J lost 4, with 10 bases in between. The CDR3 has 12 amino acids. The CDR3 nucleotides read TGTGCCAGCACCATAGGAGGCACTGAAGCTTTCTTT. Translated, it gives CASTIGGTEAFF.

The chain recombines TRBV5-4 with TRBJ1-2; the D is unclear. Germline loops: CDR1 SGHNT, CDR2 YYREEE (reference sequence). There are 14 residues in the CDR3. V lost 0 bases and J lost 4, with 10 bases in between. CDR3 residues: CASSLASVSYGYTF. As DNA, the CDR3 is TGTGCCAGCAGCTTGGCCTCGGTTAGCTATGGCTACACCTTC.

The V call is TRBV3-1 (or the pseudogene TRBV3-2), the J call TRBJ1-1, with no clear D. Trimming cost V 0 bases and J 7 bases, with 9 bases left between them. The CDR3 spans 13 residues. Germline-derived CDR1 and CDR2 are LGHDT and YNNKEL (reference sequence). CDR3 sequence: CASSQDRVGEAFF. In DNA form, the CDR3 reads TGTGCCAGCAGCCAAGATCGGGTGGGTGAAGCTTTCTTT.

V usage is TRBV6-5 and J usage is TRBJ1-2; D is uncertain. CDR1 MNHEY and CDR2 SVGAGI come from the germline V gene. Trimming cost V 5 bases and J 0 bases, with 10 bases left between them. The CDR3 covers 14 residues. The CDR3 loop is CASSTHRANYGYTF. CDR3 nucleotides: TGTGCCAGCAGTACACACCGGGCTAACTATGGCTACACCTTC.

The V and J genes are TRBV9 and TRBJ2-5; 7 positions agree with TRBD2. There are 15 residues in the CDR3. With V trimmed by 4 bases and J by 5 bases, 11 bases remained unmatched. Germline CDR1 reads SGDLS; CDR2 reads YYNGEE. The CDR3 spells CASSPRGTLGETQYF. CDR3 nucleotide sequence: TGTGCCAGCAGCCCGCGGGGGACCCTCGGCGAGACCCAGTACTTC.

The V call is TRBV5-5, the J call TRBJ1-6, with 9 bases matching TRBD1. CDR1 and CDR2 from the germline V gene are SGHKS and YYEKEE (reference sequence). The ends lost 6 bases at V and 11 bases at J; junction bases unmatched: 9. The CDR3 runs to 14 residues. The CDR3 nucleotides are TGTGCCAGCACCGTTACCGGGACAGGGACACCCCTCCACTTT. This encodes CASTVTGTGTPLHF.

J is TRBJ1-2 and V is TRBV15, with 7 bases lining up with TRBD1. The CDR3 has 15 amino acids. Germline trimming cut 0 bases from V and 5 bases from J; bases unmatched to any gene: 6. The germline gives CDR1 LNHNV, CDR2 YYDKDF (reference sequence). The CDR3 DNA reads as TGTGCCACCAGCAGAGATGCGACAGGGAGTTATGGCTACACCTTC. Its protein is CATSRDATGSYGYTF.

V usage is TRBV6-5 and J usage is TRBJ2-1; 7 bases are a match to TRBD1. This CDR3 contains 12 residues. Looked up from germline, CDR1 is MNHEY and CDR2 is SVGAGI. The V segment lost 9 bases and the J segment 8 bases; nucleotides outside the gene matches: 7. CDR3 residues: CASRDRRDEQFF. The CDR3 nucleotides read TGTGCCAGTAGGGACAGAAGAGATGAGCAGTTCTTC.

This clone was observed a single time. The same CDR3 can be traced to other DNA sequences in this sample. The gene calls are TRBV20-1 and TRBJ2-1, with D possibly matching TRBD1 (5 bases). The germline V gene encodes CDR1 DFQATT and CDR2 SNEGSKA (reference sequence). Trimming took 5 bases from V and 7 from J, leaving 9 bases between them. The CDR3 sequence is 11 residues long. The CDR3 is CSAQGDNEQFF. CDR3 DNA: TGCAGTGCTCAAGGGGATAATGAGCAGTTCTTC.

This chain connects TRBV24-1 to TRBJ2-3, with D perhaps matching TRBD1 (5 bases). V dropped 3 bases and J dropped 4 bases, with 13 bases sitting between them. The CDR3 is made up of 15 amino acids. Per the germline V gene, CDR1 is KGHDR and CDR2 is SFDVKD. The CDR3 protein is CATSDRTNRPDTQYF. The CDR3 nucleotides read TGTGCCACCAGTGATCGGACCAACAGGCCAGATACGCAGTATTTT.

The rearrangement uses TRBV5-4 and TRBJ2-5, with D perhaps matching TRBD1 (5 bases). The CDR3 extends over 15 amino acids. Between the trimmed V and J ends, which lost 4 bases and 2 bases, there was a span of 15 bases. Germline loops: CDR1 SGHNT, CDR2 YYREEE (reference sequence). CDR3 nucleotide sequence: TGTGCCAGCAGCGCTCCCTTGGGGCAGCAAGAGACCCAGTACTTC. It yields the protein CASSAPLGQQETQYF.

The chain joins TRBV7-9 to TRBJ2-7; 7 nucleotides align to TRBD1. Trimming at V came to 5 bases and at J to 0 bases, leaving 13 bases not matched to a gene. The CDR3 sequence is 17 residues long. Germline V gene sequence: CDR1 SEHNR, CDR2 FQNEAQ (reference sequence). The CDR3, as DNA: TGTGCCAGCAGCCCCCAACCTCGACAGGGTAGCTCCTACGAGCAGTACTTC. It codes for CASSPQPRQGSSYEQYF. Looking up the rest from reference TRBV7-9 and TRBJ2-7 gives the full variable domain: DTGVSQNPRHKITKRGQNVTFRCDPISEHNRLYWYRQTLGQGPEFLTYFQNEAQLEKSRLLSDRFSAERPKGSFSTLEIQRTEQGDSAMYLCASSPQPRQGSSYEQYFGPGTRLTVT.

The chain is built from TRBV6-2 or TRBV6-3 and TRBJ2-1; D gene unclear. CDR1 MNHEY and CDR2 SVGEGT come from the germline V gene. The CDR3 contains 13 residues. Trimming took 2 bases from V and 9 from J, leaving 11 bases between them. CDR3 bases: TGTGCCAGCAGTTACGTCCAGGTGGGTGAGCAGTTCTTC. Its translation: CASSYVQVGEQFF.

The genes are TRBV5-1 and TRBJ2-7; 7 nucleotides align to TRBD1. Trimming took 0 bases from V and 0 from J; bases not matched to a gene: 12. Germline V CDR1 and CDR2: SGHRS, YFSETQ. The CDR3 is 18 residues long. The CDR3 sequence: CASSLAGRRQGASYEQYF. The CDR3 nucleotides read TGCGCCAGCAGCTTGGCAGGACGAAGACAGGGCGCCTCCTACGAGCAGTACTTC.

The V gene is TRBV15, the J gene TRBJ1-3, with TRBD1 matching over 7 bases. This CDR3 has 16 residues. The V and J ends lost 1 base and 4 bases, in that order; junction bases with no gene match: 7. Germline V gene sequence: CDR1 LNHNV, CDR2 YYDKDF (reference sequence). CDR3 in amino acids: CATSRAARTGGNTIYF. The CDR3 DNA sequence: TGTGCCACCAGCAGAGCAGCCCGGACAGGCGGAAACACCATATATTTT.